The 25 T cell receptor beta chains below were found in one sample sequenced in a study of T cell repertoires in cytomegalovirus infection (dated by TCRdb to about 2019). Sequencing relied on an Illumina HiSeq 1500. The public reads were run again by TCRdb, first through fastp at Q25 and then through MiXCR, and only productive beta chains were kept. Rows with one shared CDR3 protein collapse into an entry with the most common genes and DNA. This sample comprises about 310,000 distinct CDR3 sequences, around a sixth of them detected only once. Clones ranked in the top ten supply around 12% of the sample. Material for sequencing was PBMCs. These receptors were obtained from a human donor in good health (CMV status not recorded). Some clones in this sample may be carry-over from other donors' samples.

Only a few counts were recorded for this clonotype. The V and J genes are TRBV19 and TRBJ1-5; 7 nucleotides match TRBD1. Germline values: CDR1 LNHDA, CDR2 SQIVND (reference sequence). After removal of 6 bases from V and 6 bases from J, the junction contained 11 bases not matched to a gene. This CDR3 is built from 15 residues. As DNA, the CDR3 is TGTGCCAGTAGCTCCTGGACAGGTGTATCTCAGCCCCAGCATTTT. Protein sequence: CASSSWTGVSQPQHF.

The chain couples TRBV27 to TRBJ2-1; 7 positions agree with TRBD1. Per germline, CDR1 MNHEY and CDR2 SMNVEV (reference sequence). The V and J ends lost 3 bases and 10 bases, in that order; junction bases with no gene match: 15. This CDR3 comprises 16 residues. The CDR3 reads CASSFLDRVGHGEQFF. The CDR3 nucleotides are TGTGCCAGCAGTTTCCTAGACAGGGTAGGTCACGGAGAGCAGTTCTTC.

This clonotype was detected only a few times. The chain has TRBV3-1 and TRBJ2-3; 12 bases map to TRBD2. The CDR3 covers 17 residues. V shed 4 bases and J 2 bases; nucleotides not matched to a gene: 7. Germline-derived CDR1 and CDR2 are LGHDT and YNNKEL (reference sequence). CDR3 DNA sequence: TGTGCCAGCAGCCGACGACTAGCGGGGGCCGTCACAGATACGCAGTATTTT. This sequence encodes CASSRRLAGAVTDTQYF.

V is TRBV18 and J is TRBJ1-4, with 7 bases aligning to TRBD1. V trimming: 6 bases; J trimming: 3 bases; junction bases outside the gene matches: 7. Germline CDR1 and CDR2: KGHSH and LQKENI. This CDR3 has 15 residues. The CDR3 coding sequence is TGTGCCAGCTCCCTGCAGGGGGACCCTAATGAAAAACTGTTTTTT. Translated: CASSLQGDPNEKLFF.

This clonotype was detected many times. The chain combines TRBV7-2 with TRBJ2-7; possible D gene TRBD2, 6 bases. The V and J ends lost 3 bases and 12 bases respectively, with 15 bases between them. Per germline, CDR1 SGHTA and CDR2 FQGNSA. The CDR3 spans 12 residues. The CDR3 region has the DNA TGTGCCAGCAGCTTCGGAACTAGCTCGCCGTACTTC. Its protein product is CASSFGTSSPYF.

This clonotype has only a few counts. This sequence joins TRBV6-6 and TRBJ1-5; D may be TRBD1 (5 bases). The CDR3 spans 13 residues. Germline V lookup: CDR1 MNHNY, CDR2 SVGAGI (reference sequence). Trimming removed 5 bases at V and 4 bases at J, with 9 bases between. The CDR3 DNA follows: TGTGCCAGCAGTAGGGACGTTAATCAGCCCCAGCATTTT. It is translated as CASSRDVNQPQHF.

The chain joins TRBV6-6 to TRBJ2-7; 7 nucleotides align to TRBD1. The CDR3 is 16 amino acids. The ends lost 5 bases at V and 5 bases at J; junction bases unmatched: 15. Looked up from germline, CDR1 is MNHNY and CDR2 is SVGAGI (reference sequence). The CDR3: CASSILTGIQGNEQYF. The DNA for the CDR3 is TGTGCCAGCAGTATTCTGACAGGGATACAAGGGAACGAGCAGTACTTC.

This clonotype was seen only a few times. CDR3 loop: CASRPPGLGRWDTEAFF. The DNA for the CDR3 is TGTGCCAGCAGGCCACCGGGACTGGGACGATGGGACACTGAAGCTTTCTTT. This chain connects TRBV5-5 to TRBJ1-1; the D gene is possibly TRBD1 (5 bases). The CDR3 runs to 17 residues. V lost 5 bases to trimming and J lost 3 bases, with 23 bases between them. Per the germline V gene, CDR1 is SGHKS and CDR2 is YYEKEE (reference sequence).

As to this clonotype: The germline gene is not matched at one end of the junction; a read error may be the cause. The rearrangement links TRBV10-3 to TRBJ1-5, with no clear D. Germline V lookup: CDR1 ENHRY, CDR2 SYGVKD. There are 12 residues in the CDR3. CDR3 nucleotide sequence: TGTGCCATCAGCGAGTCCAATCAGCCCCAGCATTTT. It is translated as CAISESNQPQHF.

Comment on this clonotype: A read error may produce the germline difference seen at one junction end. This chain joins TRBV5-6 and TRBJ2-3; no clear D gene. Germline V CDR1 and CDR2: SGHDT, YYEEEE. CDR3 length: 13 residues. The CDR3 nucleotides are TGTGCCAGCAGCTTGGCCGGCACAGATACGCGGTATTTT. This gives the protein CASSLAGTDTRYF.

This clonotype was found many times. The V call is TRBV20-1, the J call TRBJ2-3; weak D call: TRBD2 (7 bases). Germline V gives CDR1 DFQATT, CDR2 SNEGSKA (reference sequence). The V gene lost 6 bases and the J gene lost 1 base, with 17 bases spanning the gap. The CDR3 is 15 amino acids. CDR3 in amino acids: CSASGAGAGTDTQYF. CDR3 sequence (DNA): TGCAGTGCAAGCGGTGCGGGGGCGGGCACAGATACGCAGTATTTT.

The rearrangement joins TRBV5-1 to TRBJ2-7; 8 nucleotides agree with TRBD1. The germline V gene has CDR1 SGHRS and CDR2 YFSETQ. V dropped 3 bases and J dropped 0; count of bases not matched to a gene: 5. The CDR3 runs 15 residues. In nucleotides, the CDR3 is TGCGCCAGCAGCTCGACCGGGACAGGCTCCTACGAGCAGTACTTC. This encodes CASSSTGTGSYEQYF. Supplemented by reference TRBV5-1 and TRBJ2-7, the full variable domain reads KAGVTQTPRYLIKTRGQQVTLSCSPISGHRSVSWYQQTPGQGLQFLFEYFSETQRNKGNFPGRFSGRQFSNSRSEMNVSTLELGDSALYLCASSSTGTGSYEQYFGPGTRLTVT.

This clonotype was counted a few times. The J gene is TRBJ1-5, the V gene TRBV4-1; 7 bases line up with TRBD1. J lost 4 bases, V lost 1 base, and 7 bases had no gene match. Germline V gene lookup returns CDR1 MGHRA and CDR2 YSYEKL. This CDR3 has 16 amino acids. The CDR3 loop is CASSQVGTVGNQPQHF. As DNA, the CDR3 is TGCGCCAGCAGCCAAGTAGGGACAGTAGGAAATCAGCCCCAGCATTTT.

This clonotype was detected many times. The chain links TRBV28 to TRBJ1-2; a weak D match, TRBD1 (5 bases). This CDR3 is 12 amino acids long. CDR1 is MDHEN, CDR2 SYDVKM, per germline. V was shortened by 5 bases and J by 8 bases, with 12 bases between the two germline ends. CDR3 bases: TGTGCCAGCAGTGTCGCGCAGGGCGGCTACACCTTC. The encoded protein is CASSVAQGGYTF.

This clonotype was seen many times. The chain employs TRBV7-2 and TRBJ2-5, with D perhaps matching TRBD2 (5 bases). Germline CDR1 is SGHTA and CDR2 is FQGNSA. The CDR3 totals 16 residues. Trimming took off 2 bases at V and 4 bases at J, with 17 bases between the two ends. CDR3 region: CASSLLGLAFGETQYF. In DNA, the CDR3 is TGTGCCAGCAGCTTACTCGGCCTAGCATTCGGAGAGACCCAGTACTTC.

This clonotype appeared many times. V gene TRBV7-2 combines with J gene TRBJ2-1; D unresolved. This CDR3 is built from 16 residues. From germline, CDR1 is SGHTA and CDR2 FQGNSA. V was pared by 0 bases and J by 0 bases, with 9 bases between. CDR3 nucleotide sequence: TGTGCCAGCAGCTTAGCCTCTGGCGGCTCCTACAATGAGCAGTTCTTC. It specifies CASSLASGGSYNEQFF.

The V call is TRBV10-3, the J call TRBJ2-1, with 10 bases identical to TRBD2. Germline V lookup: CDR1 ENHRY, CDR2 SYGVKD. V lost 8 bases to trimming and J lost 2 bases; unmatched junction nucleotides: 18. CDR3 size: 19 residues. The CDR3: CAIAVGTSVDPTTYNEQFF. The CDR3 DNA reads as TGTGCCATCGCAGTGGGGACTAGCGTGGATCCGACAACCTACAATGAGCAGTTCTTC.

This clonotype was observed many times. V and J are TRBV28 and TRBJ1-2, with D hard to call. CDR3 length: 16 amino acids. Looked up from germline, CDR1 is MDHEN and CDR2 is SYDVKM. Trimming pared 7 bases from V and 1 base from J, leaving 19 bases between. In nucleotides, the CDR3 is TGTGCCAGCAAAAACGAGGGATACAGTTATAACTATGGCTACACCTTC. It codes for CASKNEGYSYNYGYTF.

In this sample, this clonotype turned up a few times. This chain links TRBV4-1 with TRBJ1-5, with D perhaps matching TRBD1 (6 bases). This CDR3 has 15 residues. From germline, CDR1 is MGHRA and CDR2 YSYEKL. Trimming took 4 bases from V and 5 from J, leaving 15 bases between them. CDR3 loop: CASSPRWGGDQPQHF. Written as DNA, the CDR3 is TGCGCCAGCAGCCCCCGATGGGGGGGCGATCAGCCCCAGCATTTT.

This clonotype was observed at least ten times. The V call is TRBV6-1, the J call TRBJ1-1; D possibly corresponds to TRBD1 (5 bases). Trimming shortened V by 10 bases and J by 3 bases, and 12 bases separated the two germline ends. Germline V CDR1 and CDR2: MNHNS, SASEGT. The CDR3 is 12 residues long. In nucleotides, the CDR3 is TGTGCCACCAAGACAGCCTACACTGAAGCTTTCTTT. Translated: CATKTAYTEAFF.

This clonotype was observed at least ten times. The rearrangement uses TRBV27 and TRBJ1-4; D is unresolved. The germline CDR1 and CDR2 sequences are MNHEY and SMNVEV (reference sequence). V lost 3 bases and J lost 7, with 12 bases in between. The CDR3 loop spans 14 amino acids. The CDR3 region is CASSFRPGLEKLFF. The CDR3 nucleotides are TGTGCCAGCAGTTTTCGGCCCGGACTTGAAAAACTGTTTTTT. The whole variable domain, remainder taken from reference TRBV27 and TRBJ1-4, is EAQVTQNPRYLITVTGKKLTVTCSQNMNHEYMSWYRQDPGLGLRQIYYSMNVEVTDKGDVPEGYKVSRKEKRNFPLILESPSPNQTSLYFCASSFRPGLEKLFFGSGTQLSVL.

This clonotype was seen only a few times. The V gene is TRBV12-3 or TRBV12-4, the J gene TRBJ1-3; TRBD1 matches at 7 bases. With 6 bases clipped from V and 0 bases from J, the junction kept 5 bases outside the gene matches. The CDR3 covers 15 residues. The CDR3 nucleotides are TGTGCCAGCAGGGGGGACAGCAGCTCTGGAAACACCATATATTTT. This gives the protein CASRGDSSSGNTIYF.

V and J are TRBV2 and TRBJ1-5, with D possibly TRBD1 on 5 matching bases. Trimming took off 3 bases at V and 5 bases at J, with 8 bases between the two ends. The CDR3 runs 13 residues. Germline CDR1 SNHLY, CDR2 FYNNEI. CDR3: CASSDGGDQPQHF. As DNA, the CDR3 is TGTGCCAGCAGTGATGGGGGGGATCAGCCCCAGCATTTT.

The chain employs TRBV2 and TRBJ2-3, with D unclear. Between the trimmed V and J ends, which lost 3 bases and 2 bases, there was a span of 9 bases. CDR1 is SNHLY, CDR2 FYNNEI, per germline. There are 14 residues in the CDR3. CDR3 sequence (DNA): TGTGCCAGCAGTGAGAGGCCGTACACAGATACGCAGTATTTT. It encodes CASSERPYTDTQYF.

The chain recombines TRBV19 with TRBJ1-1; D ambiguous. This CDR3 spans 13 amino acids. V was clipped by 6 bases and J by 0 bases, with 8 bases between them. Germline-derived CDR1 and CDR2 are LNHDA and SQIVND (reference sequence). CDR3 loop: CASRAGLNTEAFF. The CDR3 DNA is TGTGCCAGTAGAGCCGGTTTGAACACTGAAGCTTTCTTT.